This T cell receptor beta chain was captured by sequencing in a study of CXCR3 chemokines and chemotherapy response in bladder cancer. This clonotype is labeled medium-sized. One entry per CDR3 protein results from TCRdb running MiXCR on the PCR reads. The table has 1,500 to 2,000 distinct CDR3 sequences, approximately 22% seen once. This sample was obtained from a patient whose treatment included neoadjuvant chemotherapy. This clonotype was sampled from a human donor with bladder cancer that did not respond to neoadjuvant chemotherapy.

The CDR3 here is CASSPSLGRTARELFF. The CDR3 coding sequence is TGTGCCAGCTCACCCTCCCTGGGCCGGACAGCCAGGGAGCTGTTTTTT. The chain uses TRBV18 and TRBJ2-2; D perhaps matches TRBD1 (6 bases). The length of the CDR3 is 16 residues. Germline V gene sequence: CDR1 KGHSH, CDR2 LQKENI. Trimming left V 3 bases short and J 9 bases short, with 20 bases between.